What follows describes a single TCR beta chain. The antigen is not known. Both 60 Vbeta primers and 13 Jbeta primers went into the PCR. Sequencing was performed with immunoSEQ multiplex PCR; in TCRdb, only in-frame clones are kept and a portion is missing. Of 150,000 to 200,000 clones in the sample, around 68% were seen once. This record comes from a study of cytomegalovirus exposure and HLA in healthy donors. The CDR3 loop spans 14 amino acids. Germline CDR1 MGHRA, CDR2 YSYEKL. Trimming took off 0 bases at V and 3 bases at J, with 9 bases between the two ends. Broader study findings: Later genetic work tied a missense DCLRE1C variant to beta-chain V and J trimming. Earlier analysis found most TCR beta V segments productive about 90% or about 30% of the time. In vitro checks showed that three CMV-associated chains really do target CMV antigens. The investigators catalogued about 170 TCR beta chains as cytomegalovirus-associated.

The genes are TRBV4-1 and TRBJ2-7, with D possibly matching TRBD2 (6 bases). The sample was PBMCs. This TCR came from a man aged 35 to 55 in good health and CMV-seronegative. The CDR3 sequence: CASSQDWRGYEQYF. CDR3 DNA: TGCGCCAGCAGCCAAGATTGGAGGGGCTACGAGCAGTACTTC.